This TCR beta chain is from a study of OX40 agonist ivuxolimab in advanced cancers. Study as a whole: Therapy given before enrollment (anti-PD-1, anti-PD-L1 or anti-CTLA-4) was allowed, and 40% had some.

This clone has more than one count but fewer than ten. What it binds is unknown. Some clones are missing from TCRdb's copy, which holds only in-frame ones; the method was immunoSEQ multiplex PCR. The sample includes about 73,000 clones, around 89% seen only once; the top ten take 9.5% to 12%. Study observations and caveats: Normalized T-cell clonal expansion was also low in a subset of nonresponders.

The V segment lost 4 bases and the J segment 4 bases; nucleotides outside the gene matches: 7. The CDR3 runs to 15 residues. From germline, CDR1 is MNHEY and CDR2 SMNVEV (reference sequence). The sequence came from an adult with an advanced solid tumor such as melanoma, head and neck, liver or kidney cancer. The sequencing here drew on CD4+ or CD8+ T cells sorted from blood, taken in a trial of the OX40 agonist ivuxolimab. V gene TRBV27 combines with J gene TRBJ2-5; 9 bases are a match to TRBD2. The CDR3 DNA is TGTGCCAGCAGTTGGGGCGGGAGGGGTAGAGAGACCCAGTACTTC. It is translated as CASSWGGRGRETQYF.